This TCR beta chain was recovered during a study of naive and memory T cell subsets. Study-level points and caveats: Naive repertoires, especially CD8, held a few larger clonotypes, possibly memory cells re-expressing CD45RA. The power law exponent of TCR abundance differed between naive and memory cells.

Two oligonucleotides, mixed equimolar, formed the beta constant-region primer covering TRBC1 and TRBC2. Ligated cDNA was amplified by four rounds of PCR with nested alpha and beta constant-region primers and SP2. A 12-nucleotide UMI and the SP2 primer were added to the cDNA 3' end by oligonucleotide ligation. TCRdb analysed the UMI-ligation and nested PCR reads with MiXCR anew, one entry per CDR3 protein. This table has 120,000 to 150,000 distinct CDR3 sequences, about 20% appearing once. This CDR3 is 13 amino acids long. V gave up 4 bases and J gave up 2 bases, with 10 bases separating them. Germline assignment: CDR1 DFQATT and CDR2 SNEGSKA (reference sequence). Alpha and beta libraries were amplified separately from the second PCR onward. Cells stained for CD3, CD4, CD8, CD45RA and CD27 were sorted into four subsets. This clonotype was observed a few times. Its antigen is not identified.

The receptor's source is a human donor in good health. The J gene is TRBJ2-3, the V gene TRBV20-1; tentatively, D is TRBD2 (6 bases). The sample consisted of naive CD4+ T cells from blood. This chain's CDR3 is CSANRDFTDTQYF. The DNA for the CDR3 is TGCAGTGCTAATCGGGACTTCACAGATACGCAGTATTTT.